This TCR beta chain emerged from a study of blood T cells in healthy people across ages. Study-level findings and limits: The diversity estimates, figures obtained from one million T cells, were considered underestimates.

V gave up 6 bases and J gave up 4 bases; unmatched junction bases: 14. This CDR3 has 17 amino acids. Then a second PCR, running roughly 7 to 11 cycles, was carried out with a sample-barcoded 5' primer and a J-beta primer mix. TCRdb reprocessed the 5' RACE reads with MiXCR, giving one entry per CDR3 protein. Of about 1.6 million distinct CDR3 sequences listed, around 35% are singletons. Concerning this clonotype itself: Its target is unknown.

The chain is built from TRBV12-3 or TRBV12-4 and TRBJ2-2; TRBD2 matches at 7 bases. The material sequenced was blood. This clonotype was obtained from a woman aged 25-40 years in good health. CDR3 sequence (DNA): TGTGCCAGCAGCCCAGTACAGAAAGGGAGGGGCACCGGGGAGCTGTTTTTT. This sequence encodes CASSPVQKGRGTGELFF.